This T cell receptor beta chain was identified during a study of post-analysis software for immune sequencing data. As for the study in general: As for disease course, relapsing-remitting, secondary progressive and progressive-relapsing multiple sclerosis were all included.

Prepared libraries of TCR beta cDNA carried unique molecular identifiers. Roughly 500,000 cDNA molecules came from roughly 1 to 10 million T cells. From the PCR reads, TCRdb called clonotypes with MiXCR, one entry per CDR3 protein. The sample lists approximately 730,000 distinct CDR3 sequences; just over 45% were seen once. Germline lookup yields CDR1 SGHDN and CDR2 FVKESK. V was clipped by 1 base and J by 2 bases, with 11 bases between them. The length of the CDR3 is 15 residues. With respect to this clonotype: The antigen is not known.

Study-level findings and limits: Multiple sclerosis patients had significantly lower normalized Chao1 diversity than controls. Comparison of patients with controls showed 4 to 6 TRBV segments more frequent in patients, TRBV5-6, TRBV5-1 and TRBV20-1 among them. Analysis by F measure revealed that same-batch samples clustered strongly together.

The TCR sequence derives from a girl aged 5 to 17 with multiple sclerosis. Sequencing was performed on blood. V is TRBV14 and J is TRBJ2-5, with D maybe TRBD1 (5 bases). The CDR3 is CASSQVPQGQETQYF. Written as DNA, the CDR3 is TGTGCCAGCAGCCAAGTCCCGCAGGGTCAAGAGACCCAGTACTTC.